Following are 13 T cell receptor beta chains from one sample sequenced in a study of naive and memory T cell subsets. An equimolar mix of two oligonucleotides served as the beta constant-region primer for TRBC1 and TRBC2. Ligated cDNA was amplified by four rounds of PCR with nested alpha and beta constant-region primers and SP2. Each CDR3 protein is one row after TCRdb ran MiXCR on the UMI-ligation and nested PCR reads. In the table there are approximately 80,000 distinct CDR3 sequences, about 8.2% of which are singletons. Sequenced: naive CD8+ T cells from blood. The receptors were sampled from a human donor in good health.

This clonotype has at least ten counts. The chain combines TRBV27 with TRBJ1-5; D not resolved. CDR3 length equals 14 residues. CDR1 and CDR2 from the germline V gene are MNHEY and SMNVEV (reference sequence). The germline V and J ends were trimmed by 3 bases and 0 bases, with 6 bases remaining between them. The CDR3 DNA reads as TGTGCCAGCAGTTTCGGCGTTAGCAATCAGCCCCAGCATTTT. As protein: CASSFGVSNQPQHF.

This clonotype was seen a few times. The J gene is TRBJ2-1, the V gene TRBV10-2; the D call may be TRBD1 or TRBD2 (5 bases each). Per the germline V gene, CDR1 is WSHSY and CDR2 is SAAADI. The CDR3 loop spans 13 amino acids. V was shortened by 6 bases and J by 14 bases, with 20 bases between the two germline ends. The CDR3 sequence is CASRVSGGDVEFF. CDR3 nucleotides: TGCGCCAGCAGGGTTAGTGGTGGGGACGTGGAGTTCTTC.

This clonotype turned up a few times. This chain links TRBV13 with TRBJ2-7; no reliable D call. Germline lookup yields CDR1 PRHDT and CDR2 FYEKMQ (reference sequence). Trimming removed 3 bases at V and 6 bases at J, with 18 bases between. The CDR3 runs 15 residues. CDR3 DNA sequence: TGTGCCAGCAGCTTCGGTGACGGAGTCAAAGGCGAGCAGTACTTC. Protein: CASSFGDGVKGEQYF.

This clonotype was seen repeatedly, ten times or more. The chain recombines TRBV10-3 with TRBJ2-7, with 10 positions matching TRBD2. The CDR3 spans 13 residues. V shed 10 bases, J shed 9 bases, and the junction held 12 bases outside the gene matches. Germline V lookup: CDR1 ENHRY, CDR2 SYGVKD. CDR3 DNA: TGTGCCACCGACCTAGCGGGAGAGCTGGGGCAGTACTTC. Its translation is CATDLAGELGQYF.

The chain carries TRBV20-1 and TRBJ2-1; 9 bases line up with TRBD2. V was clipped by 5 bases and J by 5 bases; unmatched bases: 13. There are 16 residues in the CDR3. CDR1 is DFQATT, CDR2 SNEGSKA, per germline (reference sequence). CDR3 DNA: TGCAGTGCTTCAGCTATGACTAGCGGAGGAAACAATGAGCAGTTCTTC. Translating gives CSASAMTSGGNNEQFF.

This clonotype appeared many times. The CDR3 spells CASSLSGASTFNQPQHF. CDR3 DNA: TGTGCCAGCAGTTTATCGGGGGCGTCAACTTTCAATCAGCCCCAGCATTTT. The chain joins TRBV27 to TRBJ1-5, with a weak D call TRBD1 (6 bases). This CDR3 spans 17 amino acids. The V and J ends lost 0 bases and 3 bases respectively, with 15 bases between them. Looked up from germline, CDR1 is MNHEY and CDR2 is SMNVEV (reference sequence).

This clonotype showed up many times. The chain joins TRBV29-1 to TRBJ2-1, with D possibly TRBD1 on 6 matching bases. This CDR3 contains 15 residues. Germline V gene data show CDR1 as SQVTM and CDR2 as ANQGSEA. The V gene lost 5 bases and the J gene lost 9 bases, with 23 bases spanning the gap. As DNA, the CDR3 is TGCAGCGTTTCAGGGGCAGGGCCCACGGTCAGTGAGCAGTTCTTC. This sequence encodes CSVSGAGPTVSEQFF.

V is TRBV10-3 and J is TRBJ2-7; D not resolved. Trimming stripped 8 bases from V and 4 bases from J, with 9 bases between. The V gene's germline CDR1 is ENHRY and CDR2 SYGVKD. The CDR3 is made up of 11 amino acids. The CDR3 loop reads CAIASGYEQYF. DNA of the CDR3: TGTGCCATCGCCAGTGGGTACGAGCAGTACTTC.

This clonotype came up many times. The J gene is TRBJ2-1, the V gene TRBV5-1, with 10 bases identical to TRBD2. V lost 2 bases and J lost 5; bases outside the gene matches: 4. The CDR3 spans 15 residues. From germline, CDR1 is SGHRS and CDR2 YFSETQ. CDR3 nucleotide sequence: TGCGCCAGCAGCTTAGCGGGAGGGTTCGACAATGAGCAGTTCTTC. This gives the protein CASSLAGGFDNEQFF.

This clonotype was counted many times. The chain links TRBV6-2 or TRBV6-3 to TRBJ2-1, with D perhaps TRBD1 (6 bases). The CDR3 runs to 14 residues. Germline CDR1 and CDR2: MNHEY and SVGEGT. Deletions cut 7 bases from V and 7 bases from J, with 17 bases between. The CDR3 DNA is TGTGCCAGCAACCAAGGGGGACCGAAAAATGAGCAGTTCTTC. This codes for CASNQGGPKNEQFF.

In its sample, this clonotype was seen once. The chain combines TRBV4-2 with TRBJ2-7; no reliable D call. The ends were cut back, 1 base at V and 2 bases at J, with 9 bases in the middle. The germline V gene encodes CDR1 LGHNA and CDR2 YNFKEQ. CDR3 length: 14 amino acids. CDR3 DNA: TGTGCCAGCAGCCAAGGTATCCATGCCTACGAGCAGTACTTC. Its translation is CASSQGIHAYEQYF.

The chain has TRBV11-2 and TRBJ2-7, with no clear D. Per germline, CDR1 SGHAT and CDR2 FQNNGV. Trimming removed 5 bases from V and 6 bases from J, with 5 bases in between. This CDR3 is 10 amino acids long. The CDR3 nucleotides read TGTGCCAGCAGCCCCCCCGAGCAGTACTTC. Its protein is CASSPPEQYF.

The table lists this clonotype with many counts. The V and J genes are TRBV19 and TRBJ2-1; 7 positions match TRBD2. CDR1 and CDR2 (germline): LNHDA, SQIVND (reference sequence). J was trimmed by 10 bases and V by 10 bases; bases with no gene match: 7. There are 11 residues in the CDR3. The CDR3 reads CATRLALEQFF. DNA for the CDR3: TGTGCCACGAGACTAGCTCTGGAGCAGTTCTTC.